Listed here are 23 T cell receptor beta chains from one sample, sequenced in a study of blood T cell repertoires in COVID-19. The table came from immunoSEQ multiplex PCR; TCRdb's copy has only in-frame clones and leaves some out. The repertoire includes over 90,000 clones, approximately 90% of them detected once, and about 15% sits in the top ten. Sequencing was carried out using peripheral blood. These receptors all stem from a woman of 80 years or more in a cohort sampled during active COVID-19.

V and J are TRBV3-1 (or the pseudogene TRBV3-2) and TRBJ1-3; TRBD1 matches 9 bases. V shed 3 bases and J 2 bases; nucleotides not matched to a gene: 2. Germline V lookup: CDR1 LGHDT, CDR2 YNNKEL (reference sequence). This CDR3 comprises 15 residues. CDR3 loop: CASSHTGGTGNTIYF. The CDR3 DNA follows: TGTGCCAGCAGCCATACAGGGGGCACTGGAAACACCATATATTTT.

This clone was seen just once. CDR3 loop: CATAGVETQYF. The CDR3 DNA reads as TGTGCCACGGCTGGAGTAGAGACCCAGTACTTC. The V and J genes are TRBV2 and TRBJ2-5, with D hard to call. CDR3 length equals 11 residues. V was pared by 10 bases and J by 4 bases, with 10 bases between. Germline loops: CDR1 SNHLY, CDR2 FYNNEI.

The V gene is TRBV5-1, the J gene TRBJ1-3; 7 bases align to TRBD1. Germline loops: CDR1 SGHRS, CDR2 YFSETQ. The CDR3 spans 16 residues. V gave up 2 bases and J gave up 0 bases; unmatched junction bases: 5. The CDR3 DNA reads as TGCGCCAGCAGCTTACAGGGGATCGGCTCTGGAAACACCATATATTTT. This sequence encodes CASSLQGIGSGNTIYF. Filled out from reference TRBV5-1 and TRBJ1-3, the complete variable domain reads KAGVTQTPRYLIKTRGQQVTLSCSPISGHRSVSWYQQTPGQGLQFLFEYFSETQRNKGNFPGRFSGRQFSNSRSEMNVSTLELGDSALYLCASSLQGIGSGNTIYFGEGSWLTVV.

The V call is TRBV10-3, the J call TRBJ2-2; D gene unclear. Germline CDR1 is ENHRY and CDR2 is SYGVKD. Trimming took off 2 bases at V and 1 base at J, with 8 bases between the two ends. The CDR3 is made up of 15 amino acids. CDR3 amino acids: CAISEAGLNTGELFF. The CDR3 nucleotides are TGTGCCATCAGTGAGGCAGGCTTGAACACCGGGGAGCTGTTTTTT.

The chain is built from TRBV18 and TRBJ1-1; D not certain. V lost 3 bases and J lost 4, with 21 bases in between. Germline CDR1 KGHSH, CDR2 LQKENI. This CDR3 contains 17 residues. CDR3 amino acids: CASSPVALRRQLTEAFF. The CDR3 bases are TGTGCCAGCTCACCCGTAGCCCTACGAAGGCAGCTCACTGAAGCTTTCTTT.

V gene TRBV9 combines with J gene TRBJ2-7; D gene unclear. CDR3 size: 15 residues. V shed 2 bases and J shed 0 bases, with 12 bases lying between them. Germline V gives CDR1 SGDLS, CDR2 YYNGEE. CDR3: CASSVNGVSSYEQYF. CDR3 nucleotide sequence: TGTGCCAGCAGCGTCAACGGAGTAAGCTCCTACGAGCAGTACTTC.

In its sample, this clone was seen once. This rearrangement joins TRBV15 to TRBJ1-1; D is unclear. Germline V CDR1 and CDR2: LNHNV, YYDKDF (reference sequence). Trimming took off 3 bases at V and 0 bases at J, with 11 bases between the two ends. The CDR3 is 15 amino acids. The CDR3 bases are TGTGCCACCAGCAGGCGATCTGATATGAACACTGAAGCTTTCTTT. Residues: CATSRRSDMNTEAFF.

The chain recombines TRBV19 with TRBJ2-1, with 7 bases identical to TRBD2. V lost 7 bases, J lost 6 bases, and 9 bases stayed unmatched. This CDR3 is built from 14 residues. The germline V gene encodes CDR1 LNHDA and CDR2 SQIVND (reference sequence). CDR3: CASTPAGPSNEQFF. CDR3 nucleotides: TGTGCCAGTACCCCAGCGGGGCCAAGCAATGAGCAGTTCTTC.

This sequence joins TRBV10-3 and TRBJ2-7, with 11 bases that match TRBD2. Trimming cost V 9 bases and J 5 bases; bases outside gene matches: 6. Germline CDR1 reads ENHRY; CDR2 reads SYGVKD. CDR3 length equals 13 residues. In DNA, the CDR3 is TGTGCCATTACTAGCGGGAGCGAAAACGAGCAGTACTTC. Its translation: CAITSGSENEQYF.

Worth noting for this clone: A read error may produce the germline difference seen at one junction end. The V gene is TRBV9, the J gene TRBJ2-3; TRBD1 aligns across 9 bases. Per the germline V gene, CDR1 is SGDLS and CDR2 is YYNGEE. The CDR3 length is 14 residues. CDR3 nucleotides: TGTGCCAGCAGCATACACCTGACAGGGGGGCGGGCTTCTTTT. Amino acids: CASSIHLTGGRASF.

CDR3 sequence reads: CASSLWVAGVTDTQYF. In DNA, the CDR3 is TGTGCCAGCAGTTTATGGGTAGCGGGAGTAACAGATACGCAGTATTTT. The gene calls are TRBV27 and TRBJ2-3; 9 nucleotides match TRBD2. The germline V gene has CDR1 MNHEY and CDR2 SMNVEV (reference sequence). The CDR3 has 16 residues. The V gene end was trimmed by 1 base and the J gene end by 3 bases; junction bases not matched to a gene: 5.

The chain has TRBV6-6 and TRBJ2-2, with 7 bases aligning to TRBD1. The V segment lost 5 bases and the J segment 2 bases; nucleotides outside the gene matches: 5. Germline V CDR1 and CDR2: MNHNY, SVGAGI (reference sequence). The CDR3 spans 15 residues. CDR3 bases: TGTGCCAGCAGTCCGCGACAGGGTAACACCGGGGAGCTGTTTTTT. Translated, it gives CASSPRQGNTGELFF.

The V and J genes are TRBV20-1 and TRBJ2-5, with TRBD2 as a possible D gene (5 bases). This CDR3 region has 13 residues. CDR1 is DFQATT and CDR2 is SNEGSKA in the germline V gene (reference sequence). Trimming removed 3 bases from V and 3 bases from J, with 11 bases in between. CDR3: CSASPSGEETQYF. For the CDR3, the DNA is TGCAGTGCTAGTCCGAGCGGCGAAGAGACCCAGTACTTC.

The rearrangement uses TRBV11-2 and TRBJ1-5, with 9 bases that match TRBD1. Germline V gene data show CDR1 as SGHAT and CDR2 as FQNNGV. With V trimmed by 6 bases and J by 4 bases, 4 bases remained unmatched. The CDR3 consists of 14 residues. CDR3 residues: CASSFGQGNQPQHF. In DNA, the CDR3 is TGTGCCAGCAGTTTTGGACAGGGGAATCAGCCCCAGCATTTT. Variable domain in full (rest from reference TRBV11-2 and TRBJ1-5): EAGVAQSPRYKIIEKRQSVAFWCNPISGHATLYWYQQILGQGPKLLIQFQNNGVVDDSQLPKDRFSAERLKGVDSTLKIQPAKLEDSAVYLCASSFGQGNQPQHFGDGTRLSIL.

The chain carries TRBV5-1 and TRBJ1-1, with D maybe TRBD1 (5 bases). Per germline, CDR1 SGHRS and CDR2 YFSETQ. V was trimmed by 3 bases and J by 7 bases, leaving 10 bases between them. The CDR3 sequence is 12 residues long. The CDR3 spells CASSSGRVEAFF. In nucleotides, the CDR3 is TGCGCCAGCAGCTCGGGCAGGGTTGAAGCTTTCTTT.

CDR3 coding DNA: TGTGCCAGCAGTGTCCTAACAGCCAACTATGGCTACACCTTC. Its protein is CASSVLTANYGYTF. V gene TRBV2 combines with J gene TRBJ1-2; D not certain. Germline V CDR1 and CDR2: SNHLY, FYNNEI. V lost 4 bases and J 2 bases, leaving 11 bases between the germline ends. CDR3 length equals 14 residues.

The chain couples TRBV5-1 to TRBJ2-3, with D possibly matching TRBD1 (6 bases). This CDR3 comprises 13 residues. Germline CDR1 reads SGHRS; CDR2 reads YFSETQ. Trimming stripped 7 bases from V and 3 bases from J, with 12 bases between. CDR3 DNA sequence: TGCGCCAGCTCCCCAGGGGATACAGATACGCAGTATTTT. As protein: CASSPGDTDTQYF.

J is TRBJ2-1 and V is TRBV28; 13 bases are shared with TRBD2. The CDR3 totals 21 residues. V was pared by 6 bases and J by 0 bases, with 17 bases of the junction left unmatched. CDR1 MDHEN and CDR2 SYDVKM come from the germline V gene. The CDR3 here is CASRPLPGLAGKHSSYNEQFF. The CDR3, as DNA: TGTGCCAGCAGACCGTTACCGGGACTAGCGGGAAAACATAGCTCCTACAATGAGCAGTTCTTC.

The chain uses TRBV7-2 and TRBJ2-7; TRBD2 matches at 10 bases. The germline V gene encodes CDR1 SGHTA and CDR2 FQGNSA. There are 15 residues in the CDR3. V lost 4 bases, J lost 2 bases, and 5 bases stayed unmatched. The CDR3: CASSSSGSKTYEQYF. The CDR3 DNA reads as TGTGCCAGCAGCTCTAGCGGGAGTAAAACCTACGAGCAGTACTTC.

This clone occurred once. The chain couples TRBV6-2 or TRBV6-3 to TRBJ2-2, with 9 bases that match TRBD1. This CDR3 has 17 residues. Trimming removed 2 bases from V and 4 bases from J; junction bases left unmatched: 8. Per germline, CDR1 MNHEY and CDR2 SVGEGT. The DNA for the CDR3 is TGTGCCAGCAGTTACCCTACAGGGGGCATGATCACCGGGGAGCTGTTTTTT. Amino acid sequence: CASSYPTGGMITGELFF.

In this sample, this clone turned up a few times. The chain combines TRBV4-2 with TRBJ2-7, with a weak D call TRBD2 (5 bases). V was shortened by 1 base and J by 2 bases, with 6 bases between the two germline ends. The germline gives CDR1 LGHNA, CDR2 YNFKEQ. The CDR3 covers 13 residues. In DNA form, the CDR3 reads TGTGCCAGCAGCCAAGGGGAGACCTACGAGCAGTACTTC. Protein: CASSQGETYEQYF.

This clone appeared once. V gene TRBV23-1 combines with J gene TRBJ1-3; TRBD1 might be the D (6 bases). TRBV23-1 is treated as an ORF (open reading frame) with a function not yet certain. The CDR3 contains 19 residues. With 7 bases removed from V and 8 bases from J, the gap between germline ends came to 33 bases. Here the CDR3 DNA reads TGCGCCAGCATCCACCCGGAGACAGGAAGCGTCCCAGTCGTAGACACCATATATTTT. It specifies CASIHPETGSVPVVDTIYF.

The chain links TRBV6-1 to TRBJ2-7, with 8 bases identical to TRBD2. J gave up 0 bases and V 6 bases, and 16 bases lay outside the gene matches. The CDR3 sequence is 18 residues long. In germline, CDR1 is MNHNS, CDR2 SASEGT. CDR3 bases: TGTGCCAGCAGCGAATTAAGGAGCCCGGGAGGGCGCTCCTACGAGCAGTACTTC. It translates to CASSELRSPGGRSYEQYF.